This T cell receptor beta chain derives from a study of shared clonotypes between healthy human individuals. Study summary: Ranging from 18 to 49 in age, donors were two women and a few men. Per donor, CD8 memory used one plate, CD8 naive used two, CD4 memory used three and CD4 naive used three.

In germline, CDR1 is MDHEN, CDR2 SYDVKM. The V end was cut by 8 bases, the J end by 6 bases, with 20 bases between. The length of the CDR3 is 15 residues. The naive CD8 subset, CD45RO-negative cells positively selected for CCR7, excluded terminally differentiated effector memory CD45RA+ cells. Genomic DNA (from each subset) was split evenly across several immunoSEQ plates. Clones were sequenced by immunoSEQ multiplex PCR, and TCRdb holds only the in-frame ones, with some missing. The data show hundreds of thousands of clones, around 96% seen once. The sequence was collected from a woman in her 30s in good health. The source material was naive CD8+ T cells sorted from blood. The chain links TRBV28 to TRBJ1-5; possible D gene TRBD1, 5 bases. The CDR3 DNA is TGTGCCAGCGCACAGGAAGGGCTGAGTTTTCAGCCCCAGCATTTT. The encoded protein is CASAQEGLSFQPQHF.